This T cell receptor beta chain was documented in a study of blood T cells in healthy people across ages. The authors ran a second PCR of 7 to 11 cycles using a sample-barcoded 5' primer and a J-beta primer mix. TCRdb redid the calling of the 5' RACE reads with MiXCR, one entry per CDR3 protein. The sample includes 700,000 to 950,000 distinct CDR3 sequences, 55% to 70% of them seen just once. Germline V CDR1 and CDR2: MNHEY, SVGEGT. J was trimmed by 0 bases and V by 8 bases; bases with no gene match: 6. This CDR3 is built from 14 residues. The sample consisted of blood. This sequence was found in a man aged 25 to 45 in good health. This chain uses TRBV6-2 or TRBV6-3 with TRBJ2-7; the match to TRBD1 covers 8 bases. The CDR3 is CASGDRRLSYEQYF. In nucleotides, the CDR3 is TGTGCCAGCGGGGACAGGCGACTCTCCTACGAGCAGTACTTC.